These 24 T cell receptor beta chains were sequenced from one sample in a study of blood T cell repertoires in COVID-19. Method: immunoSEQ multiplex PCR; TCRdb's copy keeps in-frame clones and lacks some. Of 100,000 to 150,000 clones in the sample, approximately 88% were seen once. The sample consisted of peripheral blood. The origin of the receptors is a middle-aged man with acute or convalescent COVID-19.

The CDR3 spells CAWTFFGSGGNTIYF. The CDR3 nucleotides are TGTGCCTGGACTTTTTTTGGGTCGGGGGGAAACACCATATATTTT. This chain links TRBV30 with TRBJ1-3; D is undetermined. Germline loops: CDR1 GTSNPN, CDR2 SVGIG (reference sequence). The germline V and J ends were trimmed by 4 bases and 4 bases, with 17 bases remaining between them. The CDR3 contains 15 residues.

The V call is TRBV7-2, the J call TRBJ2-7; possible D gene TRBD2, 6 bases. The CDR3 is 16 residues long. V dropped 3 bases and J dropped 1 base, with 16 bases sitting between them. In germline, CDR1 is SGHTA, CDR2 FQGNSA. CDR3 loop: CASSFSGGMRSYEQYF. DNA for the CDR3: TGTGCCAGCAGCTTTTCCGGGGGAATGAGGTCCTACGAGCAGTACTTC. Using reference TRBV7-2 and TRBJ2-7 for the parts outside the CDR3, the full variable domain is GAGVSQSPSNKVTEKGKDVELRCDPISGHTALYWYRQSLGQGLEFLIYFQGNSAPDKSGLPSDRFSAERTGGSVSTLTIQRTQQEDSAVYLCASSFSGGMRSYEQYFGPGTRLTVT.

V is TRBV6-5 and J is TRBJ2-2; a possible D gene is TRBD2 (6 bases). V was trimmed by 2 bases and J by 1 base, leaving 8 bases between them. The CDR3 is 15 residues long. CDR1 is MNHEY and CDR2 is SVGAGI in the germline V gene. In DNA, the CDR3 is TGTGCCAGCAGTTACGGAGGGAGGAACACCGGGGAGCTGTTTTTT. Its protein product is CASSYGGRNTGELFF.

The chain links TRBV19 to TRBJ1-5; no clear D. V shed 1 base and J shed 5 bases, with 21 bases lying between them. The length of the CDR3 is 18 residues. Germline assignment: CDR1 LNHDA and CDR2 SQIVND (reference sequence). The CDR3 protein is CASSIAGVSAWRDQPQHF. The CDR3 DNA reads as TGTGCCAGTAGTATAGCTGGTGTGTCGGCATGGAGAGATCAGCCCCAGCATTTT.

The sample holds one count of this clone. The gene calls are TRBV7-3 and TRBJ2-6; D gene ambiguous. V lost 4 bases and J lost 3, with 10 bases in between. The CDR3 is made up of 15 amino acids. Germline lookup yields CDR1 SGHTA and CDR2 FQGTGA. For the CDR3, the DNA is TGTGCCAGCAGCTCGGCTTCAGGTGGGGCCAACGTCCTGACTTTC. It translates to CASSSASGGANVLTF.

The gene calls are TRBV28 and TRBJ2-7; tentative D call: TRBD1 (6 bases). Germline V gene data show CDR1 as MDHEN and CDR2 as SYDVKM. The V end lost 3 bases, the J end lost 5 bases, and 8 bases lay between the germline ends. This CDR3 region has 12 residues. The chain's CDR3 is CASSFRDNEQYF. The CDR3, as DNA: TGTGCCAGCAGTTTCAGGGACAACGAGCAGTACTTC.

The chain is built from TRBV19 and TRBJ1-3; unclear D gene. The CDR3 totals 15 residues. Trimming took off 0 bases at V and 0 bases at J, with 6 bases between the two ends. Germline V gene sequence: CDR1 LNHDA, CDR2 SQIVND (reference sequence). Here the CDR3 DNA reads TGTGCCAGTAGTATAGATGTGTACTCTGGAAACACCATATATTTT. This translates into CASSIDVYSGNTIYF.

On this clone itself: At one boundary the junction diverges from the germline segment, which might be a read error. The V and J genes are TRBV3-1 (or the pseudogene TRBV3-2) and TRBJ1-2, with TRBD1 matching 8 bases. This CDR3 comprises 14 residues. Per germline, CDR1 LGHDT and CDR2 YNNKEL (reference sequence). The CDR3 reads CASSVDAGQVKLYF. CDR3 sequence (DNA): TGTGCCAGCAGCGTTGATGCGGGACAGGTAAAGCTATACTTC.

V and J are TRBV5-1 and TRBJ2-4; tentatively, D is TRBD1 (5 bases). The germline CDR1 and CDR2 sequences are SGHRS and YFSETQ. Trimming took off 4 bases at V and 0 bases at J, with 17 bases between the two ends. The CDR3 totals 17 residues. The CDR3 bases are TGCGCCAGCAGCCCAGGGCCCAGCCAATCAGCCAAAAACATTCAGTACTTC. This codes for CASSPGPSQSAKNIQYF. The full variable domain, its missing parts supplied by reference TRBV5-1 and TRBJ2-4, is KAGVTQTPRYLIKTRGQQVTLSCSPISGHRSVSWYQQTPGQGLQFLFEYFSETQRNKGNFPGRFSGRQFSNSRSEMNVSTLELGDSALYLCASSPGPSQSAKNIQYFGAGTRLSVL.

Only a few counts were recorded for this clone. The chain is built from TRBV20-1 and TRBJ1-1; D not certain. CDR3 size: 16 residues. From germline, CDR1 is DFQATT and CDR2 SNEGSKA (reference sequence). V was cut by 3 bases and J by 10 bases, with 27 bases left in between. CDR3 residues: CSASGPSRPGNVGAFF. The DNA of the CDR3 is TGCAGTGCTAGTGGGCCGTCTCGACCAGGCAACGTTGGAGCTTTCTTT.

The V gene is TRBV11-2, the J gene TRBJ2-3; 7 positions agree with TRBD2. V dropped 5 bases and J dropped 9; count of bases not matched to a gene: 11. This CDR3 comprises 14 residues. The germline CDR1 and CDR2 sequences are SGHAT and FQNNGV. The CDR3 is CASSQDVSGVTQYF. In nucleotides, the CDR3 is TGTGCCAGCAGCCAAGATGTAAGCGGGGTAACGCAGTATTTT.

A note on this clone: The same CDR3 can be traced to other DNA sequences in this sample. V gene TRBV28 combines with J gene TRBJ1-2; D call uncertain. The length of the CDR3 is 12 residues. Deletions cut 3 bases from V and 3 bases from J, with 5 bases between. Germline CDR1 MDHEN, CDR2 SYDVKM. CDR3 protein: CASSLRDYGYTF. The CDR3 bases are TGTGCCAGCAGTTTGCGAGACTATGGCTACACCTTC.

V and J are TRBV11-2 and TRBJ2-1; D perhaps matches TRBD2 (6 bases). Germline V gene sequence: CDR1 SGHAT, CDR2 FQNNGV. The CDR3 has 16 amino acids. V was clipped by 4 bases and J by 3 bases, with 16 bases between them. CDR3 loop: CASSSNSGASYNEQFF. The DNA of the CDR3 is TGTGCCAGCAGCTCTAATAGCGGAGCCAGCTACAATGAGCAGTTCTTC.

The chain uses TRBV6-5 and TRBJ1-1; 7 bases align to TRBD1. Germline V gene sequence: CDR1 MNHEY, CDR2 SVGAGI. The CDR3 totals 13 residues. V was clipped by 2 bases and J by 5 bases; unmatched bases: 2. The DNA of the CDR3 is TGTGCCAGCAGTTACGCAGGGGGGACTGAAGCTTTCTTT. Translated: CASSYAGGTEAFF.

The CDR3 loop is CASSPPADTAEHNQPQHF. The CDR3 DNA reads as TGCGCCAGCAGCCCCCCGGCGGATACAGCGGAGCACAATCAGCCCCAGCATTTT. The chain is built from TRBV5-1 and TRBJ1-5; D not resolved. The V end was cut by 4 bases, the J end by 3 bases, with 23 bases between. The germline V gene encodes CDR1 SGHRS and CDR2 YFSETQ. The CDR3 is made up of 18 amino acids.

CDR3 region: CASSSRTSGVYTQYF. CDR3 DNA: TGTGCCAGCAGCTCGAGGACTAGCGGAGTTTATACGCAGTATTTT. The gene calls are TRBV11-2 and TRBJ2-3, with 10 bases lining up with TRBD2. The trim removed 4 bases at V and 7 bases at J, leaving 8 bases unmatched. CDR3 length: 15 amino acids. Looked up from germline, CDR1 is SGHAT and CDR2 is FQNNGV.

This chain joins TRBV2 and TRBJ1-4; a weak D match, TRBD1 (6 bases). Germline CDR1 and CDR2: SNHLY and FYNNEI. V was trimmed by 4 bases and J by 11 bases, leaving 17 bases between them. The CDR3 contains 14 residues. Here the CDR3 reads CASSGQVFSGKLFF. CDR3 nucleotide sequence: TGTGCCAGCAGTGGACAGGTTTTTAGTGGGAAACTGTTTTTT.

The genes are TRBV14 and TRBJ2-5; D perhaps matches TRBD2 (6 bases). V lost 1 base and J 2 bases, leaving 11 bases between the germline ends. Per germline, CDR1 SGHDN and CDR2 FVKESK. The CDR3 runs 15 residues. CDR3 region: CASSQAIGRQETQYF. In DNA, the CDR3 is TGTGCCAGCAGCCAAGCGATAGGGAGGCAAGAGACCCAGTACTTC.

The V call is TRBV11-2, the J call TRBJ1-1; 8 nucleotides agree with TRBD1. The CDR3 spans 15 residues. The V segment lost 4 bases and the J segment 0 bases; nucleotides outside the gene matches: 4. Germline V gene sequence: CDR1 SGHAT, CDR2 FQNNGV. In DNA form, the CDR3 reads TGTGCCAGCAGCTCAGCAGGGGGCCTGAACACTGAAGCTTTCTTT. Translation: CASSSAGGLNTEAFF.

The V gene is TRBV5-5, the J gene TRBJ1-4; no reliable D call. Germline V CDR1 and CDR2: SGHKS, YYEKEE (reference sequence). V gave up 0 bases and J gave up 0 bases, with 6 bases separating them. This CDR3 has 15 residues. The CDR3 region has the DNA TGTGCCAGCAGCTTGGTGGCGGCAACTAATGAAAAACTGTTTTTT. Translating it yields CASSLVAATNEKLFF.

This clone was counted only a few times. This chain uses TRBV6-5 with TRBJ1-3; D uncertain. This CDR3 spans 13 amino acids. From germline, CDR1 is MNHEY and CDR2 SVGAGI. V was shortened by 5 bases and J by 4 bases, with 9 bases between the two germline ends. The DNA of the CDR3 is TGTGCCAGCAGTCCCCCGGGGGGAAACACCATATATTTT. Encoded protein: CASSPPGGNTIYF.

CDR3 sequence reads: CATSRDTEAFF. CDR3 nucleotides: TGTGCCACCAGTCGAGACACTGAAGCTTTCTTT. The chain employs TRBV24-1 and TRBJ1-1, with D unresolved. Germline CDR1 reads KGHDR; CDR2 reads SFDVKD. The CDR3 loop spans 11 amino acids. Trimming shortened V by 6 bases and J by 3 bases, and 4 bases separated the two germline ends.

V gene TRBV28 combines with J gene TRBJ1-2; the match to TRBD1 covers 10 bases. The germline V gene has CDR1 MDHEN and CDR2 SYDVKM. The V and J ends lost 6 bases and 4 bases, in that order; junction bases with no gene match: 8. This CDR3 spans 15 amino acids. The CDR3 DNA follows: TGTGCCAGCAGACCCGGGACAGGGGAAGTCTATGGCTACACCTTC. Translated: CASRPGTGEVYGYTF.

This chain uses TRBV2 with TRBJ1-6, with D unresolved. Trimming stripped 0 bases from V and 5 bases from J, with 11 bases between. The length of the CDR3 is 16 residues. Germline CDR1 SNHLY, CDR2 FYNNEI. This CDR3 reads CASSEADAQDNSPLHF. The DNA for the CDR3 is TGTGCCAGCAGTGAAGCCGATGCTCAGGATAATTCACCCCTCCACTTT.